The 9 T cell receptor beta chains reported below all come from one sample, sequenced in a study of blood T cell repertoires in COVID-19. The data were produced by immunoSEQ multiplex PCR, yet TCRdb's version contains in-frame clones alone and is incomplete. Among about 200,000 clones listed, 65% to 90% were seen once. Material for sequencing was PBMCs or T cells enriched from blood (not recorded which). Receptors originate from a woman aged 45 to 65 with acute COVID-19.

This CDR3 reads CASSGYRAGAEAFF. The CDR3 DNA reads TGTGCCAGCAGTGGATACAGGGCCGGGGCTGAAGCTTTCTTT. The chain recombines TRBV27 with TRBJ1-1; a possible D gene is TRBD1 (6 bases). Germline loops: CDR1 MNHEY, CDR2 SMNVEV (reference sequence). The CDR3 has 14 amino acids. The V end was cut by 5 bases, the J end by 6 bases, with 16 bases between.

The sample holds a few counts of this clone. The rearrangement links TRBV14 to TRBJ2-1; 9 bases are shared with TRBD1. This CDR3 comprises 16 residues. Germline lookup yields CDR1 SGHDN and CDR2 FVKESK. V shed 1 base, J shed 6 bases, and the junction held 7 bases outside the gene matches. The CDR3 DNA follows: TGTGCCAGCAGCCAAGGGCCGGGACAGGGAGTCAATGAGCAGTTCTTC. It translates to CASSQGPGQGVNEQFF.

This clone turned up a few times. The chain couples TRBV5-6 to TRBJ1-2, with 9 bases lining up with TRBD1. The CDR3 is 16 amino acids. Germline V CDR1 and CDR2: SGHDT, YYEEEE. V was pared by 3 bases and J by 5 bases, with 11 bases of the junction left unmatched. CDR3 coding DNA: TGTGCCAGCAGCTCGCCGGGACAGGGTCCTCTATATGGCTACACCTTC. It yields the protein CASSSPGQGPLYGYTF.

The chain joins TRBV7-9 to TRBJ1-5, with TRBD1 identical over 8 bases. V lost 5 bases and J lost 6; bases outside the gene matches: 6. Germline CDR1 and CDR2: SEHNR and FQNEAQ (reference sequence). There are 14 residues in the CDR3. CDR3 region: CASSPDRGSQPQHF. The CDR3 DNA sequence: TGTGCCAGCAGCCCCGACAGGGGCAGTCAGCCCCAGCATTTT.

The genes are TRBV19 and TRBJ1-5; 10 nucleotides align to TRBD1. V shed 5 bases, J shed 7 bases, and the junction held 8 bases outside the gene matches. CDR1 is LNHDA, CDR2 SQIVND, per germline (reference sequence). This CDR3 spans 15 amino acids. CDR3 loop: CASSLGQGESQPQHF. The CDR3 DNA follows: TGTGCCAGTAGTTTAGGACAGGGGGAGTCGCAGCCCCAGCATTTT.

This clone was detected once. The chain couples TRBV15 to TRBJ1-2; 9 bases line up with TRBD1. The trim removed 5 bases at V and 4 bases at J, leaving 2 bases unmatched. This CDR3 spans 13 amino acids. Per the germline V gene, CDR1 is LNHNV and CDR2 is YYDKDF (reference sequence). CDR3 sequence (DNA): TGTGCCACCAGCGAGGGACAGGGCTATGGCTACACCTTC. As protein: CATSEGQGYGYTF.

The chain is built from TRBV5-1 and TRBJ2-3; weak D call: TRBD2 (5 bases). V was trimmed by 3 bases and J by 2 bases, leaving 13 bases between them. Germline V gene lookup returns CDR1 SGHRS and CDR2 YFSETQ. The CDR3 is made up of 15 amino acids. The CDR3 nucleotides read TGCGCCAGCAGCTCGCTAGCCGGGAACACAGATACGCAGTATTTT. Translated: CASSSLAGNTDTQYF. The complete variable domain, with remaining parts taken from reference TRBV5-1 and TRBJ2-3, reads KAGVTQTPRYLIKTRGQQVTLSCSPISGHRSVSWYQQTPGQGLQFLFEYFSETQRNKGNFPGRFSGRQFSNSRSEMNVSTLELGDSALYLCASSSLAGNTDTQYFGPGTRLTVL.

V and J are TRBV6-5 and TRBJ2-7; 9 bases agree with TRBD1. The V and J ends lost 6 bases and 6 bases, in that order; junction bases with no gene match: 9. This CDR3 spans 14 amino acids. Germline V gene sequence: CDR1 MNHEY, CDR2 SVGAGI. Written as DNA, the CDR3 is TGTGCCAGCAGGGGACAGGGATTCGTCTCCGAGCAGTACTTC. Protein product: CASRGQGFVSEQYF.

The V call is TRBV7-9, the J call TRBJ1-1, with D tentatively TRBD1 (5 bases). Per germline, CDR1 SEHNR and CDR2 FQNEAQ (reference sequence). Trimming shortened V by 3 bases and J by 5 bases, and 13 bases separated the two germline ends. There are 14 residues in the CDR3. This CDR3 is CASSFSGRVTEAFF. The CDR3 nucleotides read TGTGCCAGCAGCTTTTCAGGCAGGGTGACTGAAGCTTTCTTT.